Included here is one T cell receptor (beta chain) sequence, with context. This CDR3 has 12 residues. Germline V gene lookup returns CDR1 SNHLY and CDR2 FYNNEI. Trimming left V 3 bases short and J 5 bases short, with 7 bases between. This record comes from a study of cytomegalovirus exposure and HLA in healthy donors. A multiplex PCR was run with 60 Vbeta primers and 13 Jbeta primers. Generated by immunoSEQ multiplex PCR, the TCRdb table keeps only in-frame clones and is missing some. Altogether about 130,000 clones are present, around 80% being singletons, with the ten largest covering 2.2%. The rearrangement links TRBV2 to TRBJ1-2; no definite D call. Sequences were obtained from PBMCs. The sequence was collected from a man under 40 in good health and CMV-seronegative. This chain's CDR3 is CASSETDYGYTF. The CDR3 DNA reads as TGTGCCAGCAGTGAGACTGATTATGGCTACACCTTC.